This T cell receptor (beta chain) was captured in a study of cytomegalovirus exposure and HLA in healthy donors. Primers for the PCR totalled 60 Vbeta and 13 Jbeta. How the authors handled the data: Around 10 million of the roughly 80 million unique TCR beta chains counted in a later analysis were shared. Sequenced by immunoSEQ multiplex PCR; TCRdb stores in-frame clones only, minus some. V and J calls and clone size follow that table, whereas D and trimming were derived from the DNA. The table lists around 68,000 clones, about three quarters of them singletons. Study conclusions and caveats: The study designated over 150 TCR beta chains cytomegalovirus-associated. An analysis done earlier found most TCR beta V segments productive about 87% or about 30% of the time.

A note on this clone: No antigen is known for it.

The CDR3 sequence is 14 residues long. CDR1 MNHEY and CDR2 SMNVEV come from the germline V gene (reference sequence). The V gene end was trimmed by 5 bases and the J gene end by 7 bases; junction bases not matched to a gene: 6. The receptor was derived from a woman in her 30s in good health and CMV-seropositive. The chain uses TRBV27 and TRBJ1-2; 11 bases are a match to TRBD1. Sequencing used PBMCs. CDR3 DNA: TGTGCCAGCAGTCCTGGACAGGGGGCGTCTGGCTACACCTTC. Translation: CASSPGQGASGYTF.